Listed below are T cell receptor beta chains from one sample, sequenced in a study of tumor-infiltrating lymphocytes in localized non-small cell lung cancer. The method was immunoSEQ multiplex PCR; TCRdb's version includes in-frame clones alone and lacks a portion of them. The sample has more than 9,000 clones; 50% to 75% are singletons. The sample was uninvolved lung tissue not adjacent to the tumor. The receptors were gathered from a human donor with non-small cell lung cancer. CDR3s include the opening cysteine and the closing phenylalanine or tryptophan. D genes are given only for firm matches. The size field is filled for only some rows; it gives once, few, many or a size class.

>NA|TRBV11-3|NA|TRBJ2-7
TGTGCCAGCAGCTTTTACTTTTCCTACGAGCAGTACTTC
CASSFYFSYEQYF
>NA|TRBV5-1|NA|TRBJ2-7
TGCGCCAGCAGCTTTTCCTCCTACGAGCAGTACTTC
CASSFSSYEQYF
>TRBD2|TRBV29-1|NA|TRBJ2-5
TGCAGCGTTGTGGCTAGCGGGGGGGAGACCCAGTACTTC
CSVVASGGETQYF
>TRBD1|TRBV29-1|once|TRBJ2-7
TGCAGCGCCCTCCGCAGGACAGGGGGCCTCGACGAGCAGTACTTC
CSALRRTGGLDEQYF
>NA|TRBV21-1|NA|TRBJ1-3
TGTGCCAGCGGAAGGGTATCATTCTGGCGAAACACCATATATTTT
CASGRVSFWRNTIYF
>NA|TRBV5-8|once|TRBJ2-6
TGTGCCAGCAGCCGGAAGGGGTTAGCAGGGGCAGGGGCCAACGTCCTGACTTTC
CASSRKGLAGAGANVLTF
>NA|TRBV7-9|NA|TRBJ2-7
TGTGCCAGCAGCTCGGACAGAGAAAGCGTCTACGAGCAGTACTTC
CASSSDRESVYEQYF
>NA|TRBV6-5|few|TRBJ1-5
TGTGCCAGCAGTCCCGACAGAGGCAATCAGCCCCAGCATTTT
CASSPDRGNQPQHF
>NA|TRBV28|NA|TRBJ2-1
TGTGCCAGCGGGGTCGGATTCTCCTACAATGAGCAGTTCTTC
CASGVGFSYNEQFF
>NA|TRBV4-2|once|TRBJ2-5
TGTGCCAGCAGCATAGAGTCCCCCGAGACCCAGTACTTC
CASSIESPETQYF
>NA|TRBV2|NA|TRBJ1-4
TGTGCCAGCAGTGTAGCTGAAAAACTGTTTTTT
CASSVAEKLFF
>NA|TRBV10-3|few|TRBJ1-5
TGTGCCATCAGTGGCGTTGGACAGTCTAATCAGCCCCAGCATTTT
CAISGVGQSNQPQHF
>TRBD1|TRBV18|few|TRBJ1-1
TGTGCCAGCTCACCTCCCCAGGGGGGAGCAGCTTTCTTT
CASSPPQGGAAFF
>NA|TRBV4-2|NA|TRBJ1-4
TGTGCCAGCAGCCACTCGGGTACAACTAATGAAAAACTGTTTTTT
CASSHSGTTNEKLFF
>NA|TRBV6-5|medium-sized|TRBJ2-1
TGTGCCAGCAGTTACTCGGCAGGGACCTACAATGAGCAGTTCTTC
CASSYSAGTYNEQFF
>TRBD2|TRBV4-3|NA|TRBJ2-2
TGCGCCAGCAGCCCACGGACTAGCGGGGCCGGGGAGCTGTTTTTT
CASSPRTSGAGELFF
>NA|TRBV9|NA|TRBJ1-1
TGTGCCAGCAGCGTCGCCGATAGGGGGAGTAGAACTGAAGCTTTCTTT
CASSVADRGSRTEAFF
>NA|TRBV4-1|NA|TRBJ2-7
TGCGCCAGCAGCCAAGATACAGGGAAGGACGAGCAGTACTTC
CASSQDTGKDEQYF
>NA|TRBV27|few|TRBJ1-4
TGTGCCAGCAGTTCCCGCCGGGATAACGAAAAACTGTTTTTT
CASSSRRDNEKLFF
>TRBD1|TRBV19|NA|TRBJ2-5
TGTGCCAGTAGTGACAGGACAGGGAGAGGGGAGACCCAGTACTTC
CASSDRTGRGETQYF
>NA|TRBV21-1|few|TRBJ2-7
TGTGCCAGCAGCAATCCCTCTAGCGGGGGGGCCTACGAGCAGTACTTC
CASSNPSSGGAYEQYF
>NA|TRBV28|NA|TRBJ1-2
TGTGCCAGCAGTTTAGAGGGGAACTATGGCTACACCTTC
CASSLEGNYGYTF
>NA|TRBV4-3|NA|TRBJ2-5
TGCGCCAGCAGCCTCCTCGGCGGCGGGCAAGAGACCCAGTACTTC
CASSLLGGGQETQYF
>TRBD2|TRBV7-3|NA|TRBJ2-3
TGTGCCAGCAGCTTAGGAGCGGGGGGGCAGGGAGATACGCAGTATTTT
CASSLGAGGQGDTQYF
>NA|TRBV15|NA|TRBJ2-3
TGTGCCGCGCGGCGCGGGGGCGATACTAGCACAGATACGCAGTATTTT
CAARRGGDTSTDTQYF
>TRBD1|TRBV6-5|NA|TRBJ1-2
TGTGCCAGCAGCCGCACAGGGGCCAGTAACTATGGCTACACCTTC
CASSRTGASNYGYTF
>NA|TRBV7-7|NA|TRBJ1-5
TGTGCTAGCAGCCTAGAGTACGGGTTCCCCCAGCATTTT
CASSLEYGFPQHF
>NA|TRBV28|NA|TRBJ1-2
TGTGCCAGCATCCGGGGAGCAGGGAAGGGCTACACCTTC
CASIRGAGKGYTF
>NA|TRBV9|NA|TRBJ2-3
TGTGCCAGCAGCGTAGTATCGGGTGCTACGCAGTATTTT
CASSVVSGATQYF
>TRBD2|TRBV6-5|NA|TRBJ2-4
TGTGCCAGCAGTTGGAATAGCGGGGCCAAAAACATTCAGTACTTC
CASSWNSGAKNIQYF
>TRBD1|TRBV19|medium-sized|TRBJ2-1
TGTGCCATCTCACGGACAGGAAGGGACAATGAGCAGTTCTTC
CAISRTGRDNEQFF
>NA|TRBV7-9|NA|TRBJ1-3
TGTGCCAGCAGCTTAGTCAGTCCTGGAAACACCATATATTTT
CASSLVSPGNTIYF
>NA|TRBV4-2|NA|TRBJ2-5
TGTGCCAGCAGCCCTACTCGGGGTTTGGACCAAGAGACCCAGTACTTC
CASSPTRGLDQETQYF
>NA|TRBV7-6|medium-sized|TRBJ1-6
TGTGCCAGCAGCTCAGACAGGTCTCTTTCACCCCTCCACTTT
CASSSDRSLSPLHF
>NA|TRBV10-3|NA|TRBJ2-5
TGTGCCATCAGTGAGTCTGACCTTGAAACCCAGTACTTC
CAISESDLETQYF
>NA|TRBV21-1|NA|TRBJ2-7
TGTGCCAGCAGCAATCCGGGTCAGGACCCCGACGAGCAGTACTTC
CASSNPGQDPDEQYF
>NA|TRBV4-2|NA|TRBJ2-2
TGTGCCAGCAGCCAAGACGAGGGGAACACCGGGGAGCTGTTTTTT
CASSQDEGNTGELFF
>NA|TRBV7-9|NA|TRBJ2-7
TGTGCCAGCAGCTGCCGAACATGCTACGAGCAGTACTTC
CASSCRTCYEQYF
>NA|TRBV19|NA|TRBJ2-5
TGTGCCAGTAGCAACAATGCCGCCACCCAGTACTTC
CASSNNAATQYF
>TRBD2|TRBV9|NA|TRBJ2-5
TGTGCCAGCAGCGCCCTAGCGGGGGGAGAGACCCAGTACTTC
CASSALAGGETQYF